This entry concerns a single T cell receptor (beta chain). The sample originates from a study of blood T cell repertoires in COVID-19. Study-level background: Samples representing acute and convalescent COVID-19 were sourced from the United States, Italy and Spain. In each case, the material was cDNA or gDNA derived from T cells, B-cell-depleted T cells, or PBMCs.

Assignment of participants to cohorts was predicated upon participant-reported clinical history. Original processing notes: Quantification of nucleated cells was approximated via reference gene primer amplification. Sequencing was performed with immunoSEQ multiplex PCR; in TCRdb, only in-frame clones are kept and a portion is missing. Clone size and V and J calls were adopted from that table, with D and trimming inferred from the DNA. This repertoire shows fewer than 600,000 clones, around 89% found once; its top ten account for 1.5% to 2%. The CDR3 spans 14 residues. CDR1 is SGHDN and CDR2 is FVKESK in the germline V gene. The V end lost 4 bases, the J end lost 2 bases, and 10 bases lay between the germline ends.

This chain uses TRBV14 with TRBJ2-3; no definite D call. What was sequenced was PBMCs or T cells enriched from blood (not recorded which). The source is a woman aged 35 to 49 who had recovered from COVID-19. The CDR3 DNA reads TGTGCCAGCAGCCCGCTTAGCAACACAGATACGCAGTATTTT. Protein: CASSPLSNTDTQYF. The full variable domain, in which reference TRBV14 and TRBJ2-3 provide the parts outside the CDR3, is EAGVTQFPSHSVIEKGQTVTLRCDPISGHDNLYWYRRVMGKEIKFLLHFVKESKQDESGMPNNRFLAERTGGTYSTLKVQPAELEDSGVYFCASSPLSNTDTQYFGPGTRLTVL.